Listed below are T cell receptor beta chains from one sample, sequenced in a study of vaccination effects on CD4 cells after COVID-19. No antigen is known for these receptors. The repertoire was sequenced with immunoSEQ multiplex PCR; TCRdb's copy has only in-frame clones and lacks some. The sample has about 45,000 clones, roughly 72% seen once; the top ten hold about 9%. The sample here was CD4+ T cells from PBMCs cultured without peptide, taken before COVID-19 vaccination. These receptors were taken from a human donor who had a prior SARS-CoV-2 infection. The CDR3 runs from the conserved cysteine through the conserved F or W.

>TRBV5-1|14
CASSFKGDTGELFF
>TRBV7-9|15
CASSSDRGVPGELFF
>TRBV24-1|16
CATSDRAGGPGNEQFF
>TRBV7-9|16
CASRLYRGRDREKLFF
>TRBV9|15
CASSEGLASSYEQYF
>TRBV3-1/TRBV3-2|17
CASSQYSNSGVRETQYF
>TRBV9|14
CASSVGGTGLEQYF
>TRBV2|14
CASRWNRGESPLHF
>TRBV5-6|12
CASSSWTDQAFF
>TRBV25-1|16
CASSEGRPYYYNEQFF
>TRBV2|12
CATTGTGETQYF
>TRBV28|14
CASSTSSYNSPLHF
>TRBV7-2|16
CASSLVSSGTYNEQFF
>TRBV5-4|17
CASSLIFLAGGNYGYTF
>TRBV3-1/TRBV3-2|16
CASSQDTVSSYNEQFF
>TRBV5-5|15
CASSLYGRGYYGYTF
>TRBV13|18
CASSLRDRGYSAGNTIYF
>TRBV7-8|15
CASSTGPRYLETQYF
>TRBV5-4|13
CASSPISQETQYF
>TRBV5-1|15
CASCPVTEGSYEQYF
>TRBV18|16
CASSPSDSFAGNTIYF
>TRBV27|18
CASTRMGVGQVIGHEQFF
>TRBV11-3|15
CASSLDRDSQETQYF
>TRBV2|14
CASSGQGWNTEAFF
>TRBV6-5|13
CASTSTGGGEAFF
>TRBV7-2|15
CASRTPGTARYEQYF
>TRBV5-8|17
CASSLLVESPQRETQYF
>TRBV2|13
CASTQRWNQPQHF
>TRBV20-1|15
CSASLVSGNTDTQYF
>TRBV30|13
CAWKNRDTGELFF
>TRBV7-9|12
CASSLEVRGYTF
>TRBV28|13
CAAGAGVSYEQYF